The 20 T cell receptor beta chains below were found in one sample sequenced in a study of blood T cell repertoires in COVID-19. Assay: immunoSEQ multiplex PCR; the TCRdb copy retains only in-frame clones and omits some. The data hold about 250,000 clones, with about 79% observed a single time. The specimen was peripheral blood. These receptors were taken from an elderly man with acute or convalescent COVID-19.

This clone occurred once. J is TRBJ2-3 and V is TRBV19; unclear D gene. Germline CDR1 LNHDA, CDR2 SQIVND (reference sequence). This CDR3 spans 17 amino acids. The V gene lost 4 bases and the J gene lost 0 bases, with 17 bases spanning the gap. The CDR3 sequence: CASSTRRLGTSTDTQYF. The CDR3 bases are TGTGCCAGTAGTACCCGCCGACTTGGAACGAGCACAGATACGCAGTATTTT.

This chain connects TRBV12-5 to TRBJ2-3; 12 nucleotides align to TRBD2. Germline CDR1 reads LGHNT; CDR2 reads FRNRAP. V gave up 0 bases and J gave up 2 bases; unmatched junction bases: 9. There are 19 residues in the CDR3. This CDR3 reads CASGLVLRGLAGNTDTQYF. The CDR3 DNA is TGTGCTAGTGGTTTGGTACTGAGAGGACTAGCGGGGAACACAGATACGCAGTATTTT.

This rearrangement joins TRBV6-5 to TRBJ1-2; D call uncertain. Per the germline V gene, CDR1 is MNHEY and CDR2 is SVGAGI. Trimming pared 4 bases from V and 4 bases from J, leaving 7 bases between. The CDR3 runs to 12 residues. This CDR3 is CASSSIGYGYTF. The CDR3 DNA is TGTGCCAGCAGTTCTATCGGCTATGGCTACACCTTC.

The genes are TRBV7-2 and TRBJ1-1, with D uncertain. Germline CDR1 reads SGHTA; CDR2 reads FQGNSA. This CDR3 contains 15 residues. Trimming took off 5 bases at V and 4 bases at J, with 17 bases between the two ends. The CDR3 here is CASSPTHSRGTEAFF. The CDR3 coding sequence is TGTGCCAGCAGCCCGACACACTCGCGGGGCACTGAAGCTTTCTTT. The whole variable domain, remainder taken from reference TRBV7-2 and TRBJ1-1, is GAGVSQSPSNKVTEKGKDVELRCDPISGHTALYWYRQSLGQGLEFLIYFQGNSAPDKSGLPSDRFSAERTGGSVSTLTIQRTQQEDSAVYLCASSPTHSRGTEAFFGQGTRLTVV.

V is TRBV6-5 and J is TRBJ1-2; D is unresolved. CDR1 and CDR2 (germline): MNHEY, SVGAGI. This CDR3 is 14 amino acids long. Trimming shortened V by 0 bases and J by 8 bases, and 13 bases separated the two germline ends. This chain's CDR3 is CASSYSRGLGGYTF. The CDR3 DNA reads TGTGCCAGCAGTTACTCGAGAGGACTTGGGGGCTACACCTTC.

The rearrangement links TRBV11-1 to TRBJ2-7, with 12 bases aligning to TRBD2. The CDR3 contains 15 residues. CDR1 and CDR2 (germline): SGHAT, FQDESV (reference sequence). The J segment lost 5 bases and the V segment lost 5 bases, leaving 7 bases of the junction unmatched. This chain's CDR3 is CASSLGLAGRDEQYF. The CDR3 nucleotides are TGTGCCAGCAGCCTCGGACTAGCGGGAAGGGACGAGCAGTACTTC.

This clone was counted only a few times. This rearrangement joins TRBV7-8 to TRBJ1-1, with TRBD1 identical over 11 bases. The ends lost 6 bases at V and 10 bases at J; junction bases unmatched: 7. The CDR3 is made up of 13 amino acids. Germline values: CDR1 SGHVS, CDR2 FQNEAQ. The CDR3 is CASSRTGGEVAFF. In DNA form, the CDR3 reads TGTGCCAGCAGTAGGACAGGGGGCGAGGTAGCTTTCTTT.

The chain links TRBV29-1 to TRBJ1-1, with D uncertain. The CDR3 has 12 amino acids. The germline V gene has CDR1 SQVTM and CDR2 ANQGSEA. V was trimmed by 6 bases and J by 3 bases, leaving 11 bases between them. The CDR3 DNA is TGCAGCGTCAGCGACGGATACACTGAAGCTTTCTTT. It yields the protein CSVSDGYTEAFF.

The chain joins TRBV5-1 to TRBJ1-5; 10 bases map to TRBD1. Trimming cost V 4 bases and J 7 bases; bases outside gene matches: 5. CDR1 is SGHRS, CDR2 YFSETQ, per germline. This CDR3 is built from 14 residues. The CDR3 protein is CASSVGQGVQPQHF. The CDR3 DNA reads TGCGCCAGCAGCGTTGGACAGGGGGTCCAGCCCCAGCATTTT.

This sequence joins TRBV27 and TRBJ2-7; possibly TRBD2 for D (5 bases). The CDR3 is 14 residues long. Germline V CDR1 and CDR2: MNHEY, SMNVEV (reference sequence). Trimming left V 2 bases short and J 2 bases short, with 10 bases between. The DNA for the CDR3 is TGTGCCAGCAGTTTAGGGCGGGCAACCTACGAGCAGTACTTC. Translated, it gives CASSLGRATYEQYF.

The genes are TRBV3-1 (or the pseudogene TRBV3-2) and TRBJ2-7, with unresolved D. With 2 bases removed from V and 10 bases from J, the gap between germline ends came to 9 bases. The CDR3 is made up of 11 amino acids. Per germline, CDR1 LGHDT and CDR2 YNNKEL (reference sequence). CDR3 in amino acids: CASSQSQSQYF. In DNA, the CDR3 is TGTGCCAGCAGCCAATCTCAGTCCCAGTACTTC.

V gene TRBV24-1 combines with J gene TRBJ2-7; 10 nucleotides line up with TRBD1. V was pared by 5 bases and J by 4 bases, with 7 bases of the junction left unmatched. Germline V gene sequence: CDR1 KGHDR, CDR2 SFDVKD. There are 15 residues in the CDR3. DNA of the CDR3: TGTGCCACCAGTGCCCCGGACAGGGGGACGTACGAGCAGTACTTC. It specifies CATSAPDRGTYEQYF.

V and J are TRBV27 and TRBJ2-7; D not certain. Germline CDR1 reads MNHEY; CDR2 reads SMNVEV (reference sequence). The CDR3 length is 13 residues. Deletions cut 2 bases from V and 1 base from J, with 6 bases between. CDR3 coding DNA: TGTGCCAGCAGTTTAATCCGTTCCTACGAGCAGTACTTC. It codes for CASSLIRSYEQYF.

V and J are TRBV2 and TRBJ1-5, with TRBD1 as a possible D gene (5 bases). The germline CDR1 and CDR2 sequences are SNHLY and FYNNEI. V was cut by 6 bases and J by 0 bases, with 12 bases left in between. The CDR3 totals 15 residues. CDR3 amino acids: CASRLQGGSNQPQHF. The CDR3 DNA is TGTGCCAGCAGACTGCAGGGAGGTAGCAATCAGCCCCAGCATTTT.

The CDR3 is CASSLWPANTGELFF. The CDR3 DNA is TGCGCCAGCAGCTTGTGGCCAGCGAACACCGGGGAGCTGTTTTTT. The J gene is TRBJ2-2, the V gene TRBV5-1; the D is unclear. The CDR3 covers 15 residues. Trimming left V 1 base short and J 0 bases short, with 7 bases between. The germline gives CDR1 SGHRS, CDR2 YFSETQ.

This chain joins TRBV9 and TRBJ2-2; possible D gene TRBD1, 6 bases. V lost 7 bases and J 4 bases, leaving 11 bases between the germline ends. The length of the CDR3 is 13 residues. Germline assignment: CDR1 SGDLS and CDR2 YYNGEE. The CDR3 protein is CASVTGTTGELFF. CDR3 bases: TGTGCCAGCGTCACAGGGACCACCGGGGAGCTGTTTTTT.

The V gene is TRBV5-1, the J gene TRBJ2-1; 8 nucleotides agree with TRBD1. Germline loops: CDR1 SGHRS, CDR2 YFSETQ. The trim removed 2 bases at V and 4 bases at J, leaving 5 bases unmatched. The CDR3 has 15 amino acids. CDR3 protein: CASSLGDRKYNEQFF. In DNA form, the CDR3 reads TGCGCCAGCAGCTTAGGGGACAGGAAGTACAATGAGCAGTTCTTC.

This clone was seen once. The chain uses TRBV7-2 and TRBJ2-7, with TRBD1 matching 7 bases. Per the germline V gene, CDR1 is SGHTA and CDR2 is FQGNSA. The CDR3 runs to 15 residues. J was trimmed by 1 base and V by 3 bases; bases with no gene match: 6. CDR3 in DNA: TGTGCCAGCAGCTTTCCGGGACAGAAATCCTACGAGCAGTACTTC. This gives the protein CASSFPGQKSYEQYF.

The chain recombines TRBV27 with TRBJ2-7; D may be TRBD2 (5 bases). This CDR3 is built from 15 residues. The germline CDR1 and CDR2 sequences are MNHEY and SMNVEV (reference sequence). Deletions cut 3 bases from V and 4 bases from J, with 16 bases between. The CDR3 coding sequence is TGTGCCAGCAGTTTTTTTCAGGAGGAACCTTACGAGCAGTACTTC. It codes for CASSFFQEEPYEQYF.

The V call is TRBV6-2 or TRBV6-3, the J call TRBJ1-5, with D hard to call. V was cut by 0 bases and J by 8 bases, with 11 bases left in between. Looked up from germline, CDR1 is MNHEY and CDR2 is SVGEGT. The CDR3 sequence is 14 residues long. The CDR3 protein is CASSYSAGGEPQHF. The CDR3 DNA reads as TGTGCCAGCAGTTACTCGGCAGGAGGAGAGCCCCAGCATTTT.